These T cell receptor beta chains were read from a single sample in a study of OX40 agonist ivuxolimab in advanced cancers. This table comes from immunoSEQ multiplex PCR, and its TCRdb copy is limited to in-frame clones, with some not included. The data show about 80,000 clones, with more than 75% seen just once and 0.24% held by the top ten. The specimen comprised CD4+ or CD8+ T cells sorted from blood, sampled in a trial of the OX40 agonist ivuxolimab. The receptors derive from an adult with an advanced solid tumor such as melanoma, head and neck, liver or kidney cancer. Each CDR3 is given with its conserved first and last residue. The order of the fields is V gene, D gene, clone size, J gene, CDR3 DNA, CDR3 protein. The D gene is left open where the match is weak. Rows give clone size only sometimes, using once, few, many, or a class for an expanded clone.

TRBV10-1	-	-	TRBJ2-3	TGCGCCAGCAGTGGTAGGCGTACAGATACGCAGTATTTT	CASSGRRTDTQYF
TRBV5-6	-	once	TRBJ2-5	TGTGCCAGCAGCTTGGTCTGGGGAAAGGAGACCCAGTACTTC	CASSLVWGKETQYF
TRBV6-5	TRBD1	-	TRBJ1-2	TGTGCCAGCAGTGCTTGGGACAGGGAGGGAGAGGGCTACACCTTC	CASSAWDREGEGYTF
TRBV19	-	-	TRBJ2-5	TGTGCCAGTAGTCGGTCGAGAGAGACCCAGTACTTC	CASSRSRETQYF
TRBV6-5	-	-	TRBJ2-7	TGTGCCAGCAGTTACATCGGGACAAAGTACGAGCAGTACTTC	CASSYIGTKYEQYF
TRBV21-1	-	-	TRBJ1-2	TGTGCCAGCAGCAAAGAAAGGGGGCAGGGGGCCCCTTTAGCTAACTATGGCTACACCTTC	CASSKERGQGAPLANYGYTF
TRBV14	-	-	TRBJ1-5	TGTGCCAGCAGCCAAAGACAGGGCAATCAGCCCCAGCATTTT	CASSQRQGNQPQHF
TRBV28	-	-	TRBJ1-3	TGTGCCAGCAGTTTTCTCGGAAACACCATATATTTT	CASSFLGNTIYF
TRBV18	TRBD1	-	TRBJ2-6	TGTGCCAGCTCACCCCGCTCACAGGGGGTACCTTCCTCTGGGGCCAACGTCCTGACTTTC	CASSPRSQGVPSSGANVLTF
TRBV14	-	-	TRBJ1-2	TGTGCCAGCAGAAAGTCTGGCTACACCTTC	CASRKSGYTF
TRBV5-4	-	-	TRBJ1-2	TGTGCCAGCCTTGAGTTACCAGGAAAGACCTATGGCTACACCTTC	CASLELPGKTYGYTF
TRBV7-9	-	-	TRBJ1-1	TGTGCCAGCAGCTTAGTGAACGGTCTCGTTGAAGCTTTCTTT	CASSLVNGLVEAFF
TRBV6-5	-	-	TRBJ2-1	TGTGCCAGCAGCCCCAGATTGTATGGCAATGAGCAGTTCTTC	CASSPRLYGNEQFF
TRBV14	-	-	TRBJ1-1	TGTGCCAGCAGCCCACGGGTGGGGGCGCGGGCTGAAGCTTTCTTT	CASSPRVGARAEAFF
TRBV13	-	-	TRBJ1-1	TGTGCCAGCAGACGGGGCGTCGGCACTAAAGCTTTCTTT	CASRRGVGTKAFF
TRBV19	TRBD1	-	TRBJ1-1	TGTGCCAGTCGCCCGGGGGGGGACAGGGGTGGCACTGAAGCTTTCTTT	CASRPGGDRGGTEAFF
TRBV5-1	-	once	TRBJ2-5	TGCGCCAGCAGCACCGGAGGGGGGCTCGAGACCCAGTACTTC	CASSTGGGLETQYF
TRBV7-2	TRBD2	-	TRBJ2-2	TGTGCCAGCAGGACTAGCGGGGGGAACACCGGGGAGCTGTTTTTT	CASRTSGGNTGELFF
TRBV4-2	-	-	TRBJ1-3	TGTGCCAGCAGCCAAGATCGAAGTAGGTCTGGAAACACCATATATTTT	CASSQDRSRSGNTIYF
TRBV5-1	TRBD2	-	TRBJ2-1	TGCGCCAGCAGCTTGGCACTAGCGGCATACAATGAGCAGTTCTTC	CASSLALAAYNEQFF
TRBV6-5	-	-	TRBJ1-1	TGTGCCAGCAGACCCGCCCCCGGGAAGGGCACTGAAGCTTTCTTT	CASRPAPGKGTEAFF
TRBV7-2	TRBD1	-	TRBJ2-2	TGTGCCAGCAGCGTCCACAGGGGGCGCGGCACCGGGGAGCTGTTTTTT	CASSVHRGRGTGELFF
TRBV29-1	TRBD1	-	TRBJ2-7	TGCAGCGTTCTGCGGACAGGGGGCTACGAGCAGTACTTC	CSVLRTGGYEQYF
TRBV5-8	-	-	TRBJ2-5	TGTGCCAGCAGCTTGGAACGGGAGCAGTACTTC	CASSLEREQYF
TRBV29-1	-	-	TRBJ2-3	TGCAGCGTTGGGGGTCGGGAGACGGATACGCAGTATTTT	CSVGGRETDTQYF
TRBV5-1	TRBD2	-	TRBJ2-5	TGCGCCAGCAGCTGGGGACTAGCGGGAGGGCCGGGAGAGACCCAGTACTTC	CASSWGLAGGPGETQYF
TRBV6-1	TRBD1	-	TRBJ1-5	TGTGCCAGCAGGGAGGGACAGGTCAATCAGCCCCAGCATTTT	CASREGQVNQPQHF
TRBV15	TRBD2	-	TRBJ2-3	TGTGCCACCAGCAGAGGGACTAGCGGCCCAGATACGCAGTATTTT	CATSRGTSGPDTQYF
TRBV5-1	-	-	TRBJ2-3	TGCGCCAGCAGCTTGGGTTCTTCTTTGGGCACAGATACGCAGTATTTT	CASSLGSSLGTDTQYF
TRBV7-6	TRBD1	-	TRBJ2-7	TGTGCCAGCAGCCCCGGGACAGAAGCCTACGAGCAGTACTTC	CASSPGTEAYEQYF
TRBV12-5	-	-	TRBJ2-2	TGTGCTAGTGTGGAAGTACTATATAACACCGGGGAGCTGTTTTTT	CASVEVLYNTGELFF
TRBV19	-	-	TRBJ2-2	TGTGCCAGTAGTATTAAAGGGGCGGGCACCGGGGAGCTGTTTTTT	CASSIKGAGTGELFF
TRBV6-6	-	-	TRBJ1-5	TGTGCCACAAGCCGGGACCTCTCTGAACAGCCCCAGCATTTT	CATSRDLSEQPQHF
TRBV6-1	-	few	TRBJ2-5	TGTGCCAGCAGTGAATTGCGACTAGGTACCCAGTACTTC	CASSELRLGTQYF
TRBV6-5	TRBD1	-	TRBJ2-2	TGTGCCAGCAGTTACTCGCCAGGGGGCCGCACCGGGGAGCTGTTTTTT	CASSYSPGGRTGELFF
TRBV12-5	-	-	TRBJ1-2	TGTGCTAGTGCTTTGGGTGGGGGGAGACCGGAAACAGGCTACACCTTC	CASALGGGRPETGYTF
TRBV19	-	-	TRBJ1-2	TGTGCCAGTAGTATGTCCGGACAAGGACAGCTCTATGGCTACACCTTC	CASSMSGQGQLYGYTF
TRBV21-1	-	-	TRBJ2-3	TGTGCCAGCAGCAAAGATGCCCGGCTGAGGACTCTCCGGAGACACACAGATACGCAGTATTTT	CASSKDARLRTLRRHTDTQYF
TRBV11-2	TRBD2	-	TRBJ2-1	TGTGCCAGCAGTCCTGGGACTAGCGGGAGGTCCTCCTACAATGAGCAGTTCTTC	CASSPGTSGRSSYNEQFF
TRBV6-1	-	-	TRBJ2-2	TGTGCCAGCAGTTATTACGGGGAGCTGTTTTTT	CASSYYGELFF
TRBV6-7	-	-	TRBJ2-2	TGTGCCAGCAGTTACTCGGGCACCGGGGAGCTGTTTTTT	CASSYSGTGELFF
TRBV9	-	once	TRBJ2-1	TGTGCCAGCAGCCCTAGTCAGAGCTCCTACAATGAGCAGTTCTTC	CASSPSQSSYNEQFF
TRBV11-3	-	-	TRBJ2-4	TGTGCCAGCAGCTTAGTACTAGAGGGGATCCCCGCCAAAAACATTCAGTACTTC	CASSLVLEGIPAKNIQYF
TRBV7-9	-	-	TRBJ2-3	TGTGCCAGCAGCCGGACAGGCACAGATACGCAGTATTTT	CASSRTGTDTQYF
TRBV10-3	TRBD1	-	TRBJ1-4	TGTGCCATCAGTACGGGACAGGGGGATGAAAAACTGTTTTTT	CAISTGQGDEKLFF
TRBV29-1	-	-	TRBJ1-2	TGCAGCGTTGGATCGGAAAACTATGGCTACACCTTC	CSVGSENYGYTF
TRBV28	TRBD1	-	TRBJ1-2	TGTGCCAGCAGTTCACCGGGACAGGGGGTAGGTGGCTACACCTTC	CASSSPGQGVGGYTF
TRBV11-2	-	-	TRBJ2-5	TGTGCCAGCCAACAAGGATCAGTGGGAAGAGAGACCCAGTACTTC	CASQQGSVGRETQYF
TRBV28	TRBD1	once	TRBJ1-5	TGTGCCAGCATCACCCAGGGGGGCCAGCCCCAGCATTTT	CASITQGGQPQHF
TRBV19	TRBD1	-	TRBJ1-5	TGTGCCAGTAGTATGAGTTGGGACAGGGGCAATCAGCCCCAGCATTTT	CASSMSWDRGNQPQHF
TRBV5-4	-	-	TRBJ2-3	TGTGCCAGCAGCTTGGGTCAAACAGATACGCAGTATTTT	CASSLGQTDTQYF
TRBV27	-	few	TRBJ2-1	TGTGCCAGCAGTTCAGGGGTCTACAATGAGCAGTTCTTC	CASSSGVYNEQFF
TRBV7-2	TRBD2	-	TRBJ2-7	TGTGCCAGCAGCTCAACGTTCGGGTTAGCGGGGGCCTACGAGCAGTACTTC	CASSSTFGLAGAYEQYF
TRBV11-3	-	-	TRBJ1-1	TGTGCCAGCAGGCCAACTTTACAGGGCACTGAAGCTTTCTTT	CASRPTLQGTEAFF
TRBV7-8	-	-	TRBJ2-2	TGTGCCAGCAGCCTAGAGGGACTGGACACCGGGGAGCTGTTTTTT	CASSLEGLDTGELFF
TRBV2	-	-	TRBJ2-7	TGTGCCAGCAGTGCCGGGCCAGGGAGAAGCGACGAGCAGTACTTC	CASSAGPGRSDEQYF